These 27 T cell receptor beta chains share one sample of origin, sequenced in a study of glioma-infiltrating T cells (dated by TCRdb to 2016 to 2017). The reads were generated on an Illumina MiSeq. TCR alpha and beta CDR3 regions were amplified with the iRepertoire nested amplicon-rescue multiplex PCR (arm-PCR) platform from RNA. TCRdb reprocessing: public reads trimmed at Q25 with fastp, clones called with MiXCR, in-frame beta chains kept. Identical CDR3 proteins give one entry, which carries the most common genes and DNA. The sample table holds some 99,000 distinct CDR3 sequences, of which less than 30% were seen once. Roughly 30% of the sample lies in the top ten. The sequenced material came from glioma tissue, nonneoplastic brain tissue, or PBMCs (not recorded which). These TCRs come from a human donor with low-grade glioma or glioblastoma, undergoing nonglioma brain surgery, or in good health (not recorded which).

The sample holds many counts of this clonotype. V and J are TRBV4-1 and TRBJ1-3; D is unresolved. The ends were cut back, 2 bases at V and 0 bases at J, with 14 bases in the middle. This CDR3 contains 17 residues. The germline V gene encodes CDR1 MGHRA and CDR2 YSYEKL. The CDR3 sequence: CASSQPGGKRSGNTIYF. DNA for the CDR3: TGCGCCAGCAGCCAACCCGGTGGTAAGCGCTCTGGAAACACCATATATTTT.

As to this clonotype: Since a much larger clone is just one base distant, this may be a read error. The chain uses TRBV29-1 and TRBJ2-1; D gene unclear. The CDR3 totals 11 residues. The germline CDR1 and CDR2 sequences are SQVTM and ANQGSEA. The CDR3 nucleotides read TGCCGACCCCCTACCTACAATAAGCAGTTCTTC. Residues: CRPPTYNKQFF.

This clonotype was detected many times. The J gene is TRBJ2-1, the V gene TRBV28, with TRBD1 identical over 8 bases. From germline, CDR1 is MDHEN and CDR2 SYDVKM. J lost 5 bases, V lost 5 bases, and 8 bases had no gene match. This CDR3 is built from 15 residues. CDR3 DNA sequence: TGTGCCAGCAGTCTCACAGGGGGGCTGAACAATGAGCAGTTCTTC. Its translation: CASSLTGGLNNEQFF.

This clonotype was seen repeatedly, ten times or more. This sequence joins TRBV7-2 and TRBJ2-1, with 11 bases fitting TRBD1. The CDR3 length is 16 residues. Germline lookup yields CDR1 SGHTA and CDR2 FQGNSA. Trimming removed 3 bases from V and 7 bases from J; junction bases left unmatched: 8. CDR3 sequence reads: CASSLGSGTGGNEQFF. CDR3 in DNA: TGTGCCAGCAGCTTGGGGTCCGGGACAGGGGGGAATGAGCAGTTCTTC.

This clonotype was counted ten times or more. This chain links TRBV7-9 with TRBJ2-3; D is ambiguous. The CDR3 covers 13 residues. V was clipped by 4 bases and J by 4 bases, with 9 bases between them. Germline CDR1 and CDR2: SEHNR and FQNEAQ (reference sequence). The CDR3 spells CASSSKGPDTQYF. As DNA, the CDR3 is TGTGCCAGCAGCTCAAAGGGTCCAGATACGCAGTATTTT.

V and J are TRBV4-1 and TRBJ1-1, with TRBD1 matching over 7 bases. The CDR3 spans 16 residues. Germline assignment: CDR1 MGHRA and CDR2 YSYEKL. J lost 1 base, V lost 1 base, and 6 bases had no gene match. The CDR3 reads CASSQGWDSSNTEAFF. CDR3 in DNA: TGCGCCAGCAGCCAAGGATGGGACAGCTCGAACACTGAAGCTTTCTTT.

This clonotype has at least ten counts. The rearrangement links TRBV6-1 to TRBJ2-1; maybe TRBD2 (6 bases). The germline V and J ends were trimmed by 9 bases and 6 bases, with 18 bases remaining between them. There are 14 residues in the CDR3. CDR1 and CDR2 (germline): MNHNS, SASEGT. The CDR3 loop reads CASGGGLGSNEQFF. CDR3 coding DNA: TGTGCCAGTGGGGGAGGCTTAGGGAGCAATGAGCAGTTCTTC.

This clonotype was seen ten or more times. The chain employs TRBV5-4 and TRBJ1-2; D not certain. V gave up 3 bases and J gave up 4 bases, with 7 bases separating them. Looked up from germline, CDR1 is SGHNT and CDR2 is YYREEE (reference sequence). The length of the CDR3 is 12 residues. DNA for the CDR3: TGTGCCAGCAGCTGGGGAAGCTATGGCTACACCTTC. Amino acid sequence: CASSWGSYGYTF.

In this sample, this clonotype turned up many times. The genes are TRBV5-1 and TRBJ2-7; possible D gene TRBD1, 6 bases. The V gene lost 4 bases and the J gene lost 2 bases, with 13 bases spanning the gap. Germline V lookup: CDR1 SGHRS, CDR2 YFSETQ. The CDR3 has 14 residues. The CDR3 reads CASSTATGTYEQYF. In DNA form, the CDR3 reads TGCGCCAGCAGCACTGCGACAGGCACCTACGAGCAGTACTTC.

This clonotype occurred many times. CDR3 amino acids: CASLDRGYGYTF. CDR3 DNA sequence: TGTGCCAGTCTGGACAGGGGCTATGGCTACACCTTC. The chain is built from TRBV19 and TRBJ1-2, with 9 bases lining up with TRBD1. From germline, CDR1 is LNHDA and CDR2 SQIVND (reference sequence). This CDR3 has 12 amino acids. Trimming took 8 bases from V and 4 from J; bases not matched to a gene: 2.

Worth noting for this clonotype: This may stem from a read error, because a much larger clone lies one nucleotide away. The chain couples TRBV7-9 to TRBJ2-7; tentative D call: TRBD1 (6 bases). The V gene lost 5 bases and the J gene lost 3 bases, with 14 bases spanning the gap. The CDR3 spans 14 residues. Germline CDR1 SEHNR, CDR2 FQNEAQ (reference sequence). In nucleotides, the CDR3 is TGTGCCAGCAGCGAGGGACATGGTGACTACGAGCAGTACTTC. It translates to CASSEGHGDYEQYF.

The table lists this clonotype with many counts. This chain joins TRBV20-1 and TRBJ1-6, with 9 positions matching TRBD1. The CDR3 loop spans 14 amino acids. J was trimmed by 9 bases and V by 6 bases; bases with no gene match: 9. Germline values: CDR1 DFQATT, CDR2 SNEGSKA (reference sequence). CDR3 nucleotides: TGCAGTGCGCGCCCGGGACAGGGAGTTTCACCCCTCCACTTT. This gives the protein CSARPGQGVSPLHF.

This clonotype occurred many times. The genes are TRBV5-1 and TRBJ2-3, with 7 bases identical to TRBD1. Germline V gene sequence: CDR1 SGHRS, CDR2 YFSETQ. CDR3 length equals 14 residues. The V and J ends lost 5 bases and 6 bases, in that order; junction bases with no gene match: 9. The CDR3 loop reads CASRRGQIQDTQYF. CDR3 bases: TGCGCCAGCAGAAGGGGACAGATCCAGGATACGCAGTATTTT.

The table lists this clonotype with many counts. V gene TRBV12-3 or TRBV12-4 combines with J gene TRBJ1-6; D is undetermined. Trimming pared 6 bases from V and 8 bases from J, leaving 14 bases between. The CDR3 consists of 14 residues. CDR3 in DNA: TGTGCCAGCAGCCCCACGTGGCGGGATTCACCCCTCCACTTT. Amino acid sequence: CASSPTWRDSPLHF.

This clonotype was counted many times. V is TRBV18 and J is TRBJ1-5; 12 positions agree with TRBD1. Germline V gene lookup returns CDR1 KGHSH and CDR2 LQKENI. Trimming cost V 3 bases and J 1 base; bases outside gene matches: 4. The CDR3 consists of 17 residues. CDR3 protein: CASSPRDRGRSNQPQHF. DNA for the CDR3: TGTGCCAGCTCACCCCGGGACAGGGGGCGAAGCAATCAGCCCCAGCATTTT.

This clonotype came up many times. V gene TRBV27 combines with J gene TRBJ1-2; D perhaps matches TRBD1 (6 bases). Germline assignment: CDR1 MNHEY and CDR2 SMNVEV (reference sequence). V gave up 3 bases and J gave up 6 bases, with 14 bases separating them. The CDR3 is 14 residues long. The CDR3 spells CASSFWGPGDGYTF. DNA of the CDR3: TGTGCCAGCAGTTTCTGGGGGCCAGGAGATGGCTACACCTTC.

This clonotype was detected many times. The chain recombines TRBV6-4 with TRBJ1-1; D is unresolved. The CDR3 totals 13 residues. Germline loops: CDR1 MRHNA, CDR2 SNTAGT. Trimming stripped 2 bases from V and 0 bases from J, with 4 bases between. The CDR3 nucleotides are TGTGCCAGCAGTGACGAAGTGAACACTGAAGCTTTCTTT. Amino acids: CASSDEVNTEAFF.

This clonotype appeared many times. The rearrangement joins TRBV5-1 to TRBJ1-1; D remains ambiguous. There are 15 residues in the CDR3. Germline V gene sequence: CDR1 SGHRS, CDR2 YFSETQ. V lost 4 bases to trimming and J lost 0 bases, with 13 bases between them. The CDR3: CASSLRTVMNTEAFF. For the CDR3, the DNA is TGCGCCAGCAGCCTACGGACCGTTATGAACACTGAAGCTTTCTTT.

This clonotype was counted at least ten times. This chain links TRBV19 with TRBJ1-5, with D perhaps TRBD1 (5 bases). CDR1 is LNHDA, CDR2 SQIVND, per germline (reference sequence). Trimming left V 3 bases short and J 4 bases short, with 13 bases between. The CDR3 loop spans 15 amino acids. The CDR3 is CASSIAGTRNQPQHF. The CDR3 nucleotides read TGTGCCAGTAGTATCGCCGGGACGAGGAATCAGCCCCAGCATTTT.

This clonotype has ten or more counts. V usage is TRBV27 and J usage is TRBJ2-7; 7 positions agree with TRBD1. The CDR3 sequence is 13 residues long. Germline CDR1 is MNHEY and CDR2 is SMNVEV (reference sequence). Germline trimming cut 8 bases from V and 4 bases from J; bases unmatched to any gene: 8. CDR3 sequence reads: CASLRGQGYEQYF. Here the CDR3 DNA reads TGTGCCAGCTTGAGGGGGCAAGGTTACGAGCAGTACTTC.

This clonotype was counted ten times or more. CDR3 sequence reads: CSVLMPRGGDIQYF. The CDR3, as DNA: TGCAGCGTTCTGATGCCGCGAGGAGGAGACATTCAGTACTTC. V usage is TRBV29-1 and J usage is TRBJ2-4, with D perhaps matching TRBD2 (5 bases). CDR3 length: 14 amino acids. CDR1 is SQVTM and CDR2 is ANQGSEA in the germline V gene. Trimming stripped 5 bases from V and 8 bases from J, with 19 bases between.

The chain uses TRBV19 and TRBJ1-2, with 8 bases fitting TRBD1. The CDR3 is 14 amino acids. The V segment lost 5 bases and the J segment 5 bases; nucleotides outside the gene matches: 7. CDR1 is LNHDA and CDR2 is SQIVND in the germline V gene (reference sequence). CDR3 nucleotide sequence: TGTGCCAGTAGTTTTGGACAGGGAGATTATGGCTACACCTTC. Translating it yields CASSFGQGDYGYTF.

This clonotype has a handful of counts. Just one base apart from a much larger clone, this may be a read error. This sequence joins TRBV3-1 and TRBJ1-1, with TRBD1 matching over 9 bases. V was clipped by 0 bases and J by 1 base; unmatched bases: 0. This CDR3 spans 15 amino acids. Germline V lookup: CDR1 LGHDT, CDR2 YNNKEL (reference sequence). CDR3 residues: CASSQEDRGNTEAFF. The CDR3 DNA reads as TGTGCCAGCAGCCAAGAGGACAGGGGGAACACTGAAGCTTTCTTT. Based on the CDR3 plus reference TRBV3-1 and TRBJ1-1, the full variable domain is DTAVSQTPKYLVTQMGNDKSIKCEQNLGHDTMYWYKQDSKKFLKIMFSYNNKELIINETVPNRFSPKSPDKAHLNLHINSLELGDSAVYFCASSQEDRGNTEAFFGQGTRLTVV.

This clonotype was counted ten times or more. The V call is TRBV6-6, the J call TRBJ2-5, with D unresolved. Trimming took off 2 bases at V and 2 bases at J, with 9 bases between the two ends. The CDR3 spans 14 residues. Germline-derived CDR1 and CDR2 are MNHNY and SVGAGI (reference sequence). The chain's CDR3 is CASSYGSWQETQYF. The CDR3 nucleotides are TGTGCCAGCAGTTACGGGTCATGGCAAGAGACCCAGTACTTC.

This clonotype occurred many times. The chain recombines TRBV20-1 with TRBJ1-2; D is undetermined. CDR1 is DFQATT and CDR2 is SNEGSKA in the germline V gene (reference sequence). V was clipped by 1 base and J by 4 bases, with 13 bases between them. CDR3 length: 14 amino acids. The CDR3 nucleotides are TGCAGTGCTAGAGGGCAAATGCAGACCTATGGCTACACCTTC. The encoded protein is CSARGQMQTYGYTF.

This clonotype was observed at least ten times. The chain recombines TRBV2 with TRBJ1-5; D not certain. Germline V gene sequence: CDR1 SNHLY, CDR2 FYNNEI. This CDR3 contains 15 residues. The V end was cut by 3 bases, the J end by 1 base, with 10 bases between. For the CDR3, the DNA is TGTGCCAGCAGTGAGACGCGCAGAAGCAATCAGCCCCAGCATTTT. Translating gives CASSETRRSNQPQHF.

Concerning this clonotype: A much more abundant neighbour one base away suggests this may be a read error. The chain carries TRBV29-1 and TRBJ1-6; TRBD1 aligns across 9 bases. This CDR3 is 14 amino acids long. CDR1 SQVTM and CDR2 ANQGSEA come from the germline V gene. This CDR3 reads CSAQTGGDNSPIHF. The CDR3 nucleotides read TGCAGCGCCCAGACAGGGGGGGATAATTCACCCATCCACTTT. The full variable domain, its missing parts supplied by reference TRBV29-1 and TRBJ1-6, is SAVISQKPSRDICQRGTSLTIQCQVDSQVTMMFWYRQQPGQSLTLIATANQGSEATYESGFVIDKFPISRPNLTFSTLTVSNMSPEDSSIYLCSAQTGGDNSPIHFGNGTRLTVT.